The entry that follows covers one T cell receptor beta chain sequence. Its cognate antigen is unknown. The data originate from a study of T cells expressing NK-cell markers. On the study more broadly: Seven HCMV-seropositive donors and one seronegative donor made up the eight sequenced donors.

In germline, CDR1 is SEHNR, CDR2 FQNEAQ (reference sequence). CDR3 size: 15 residues. Broader study findings: Topping the CD3+CD56-NKG2C+ fraction as well were these clonotypes, in a few donors. About six donors showed dominant NKG2C+ clonotypes comprising roughly 1.0-7.0% of their CD8+ T cells.

Reprocessing the 5' RACE reads, TCRdb reports a single entry for every CDR3 protein and omits DNA. The specimen's table records about 30,000 distinct CDR3 sequences. Specimen: blood T cells: a sorted CD56 or NKG2C T cell subset, CD4+ or CD8+ T cells, or bulk PBMC T cells (not recorded which). The sequence was obtained from a woman aged 18 to 75 in good health. This rearrangement joins TRBV7-9 to TRBJ2-7; there is no DNA to check the TCRdb D call of TRBD1. CDR3 sequence reads: CASSLVLFGADEQYF.